This T cell receptor beta chain was sequenced for a study of T cells after yellow fever vaccination. Study summary: Each low-cell-number fraction was prepared by means of SMART-Seq v4 Ultra Low Input.

Study observations and caveats: Most clones from primary vaccination were detected again post-booster (roughly 96% CD4, 88% CD8).

The table lists this clonotype with many counts. Its antigen remains unknown. 5'RACE template switching produced TCR cDNA carrying a universal primer site and UMIs. Each CDR3 protein gets one entry after TCRdb re-called the 5' RACE reads with MiXCR. The repertoire has about 310,000 distinct CDR3 sequences, around 3.6% of them found once; the top ten carry around 22%. The sample in question was PBMCs, obtained on the day of the yellow fever booster vaccination. The TCR was taken from a man between 18 and 35 years old who received the YFV17D yellow fever vaccine.

The CDR3 bases are TGTGCCAGCAGTTGGTTGGGCAGCCAGTACTTC. It encodes CASSWLGSQYF. The chain couples TRBV6-5 to TRBJ2-5, with D hard to call. Looked up from germline, CDR1 is MNHEY and CDR2 is SVGAGI. V lost 4 bases to trimming and J lost 10 bases, with 10 bases between them. This CDR3 region has 11 residues.